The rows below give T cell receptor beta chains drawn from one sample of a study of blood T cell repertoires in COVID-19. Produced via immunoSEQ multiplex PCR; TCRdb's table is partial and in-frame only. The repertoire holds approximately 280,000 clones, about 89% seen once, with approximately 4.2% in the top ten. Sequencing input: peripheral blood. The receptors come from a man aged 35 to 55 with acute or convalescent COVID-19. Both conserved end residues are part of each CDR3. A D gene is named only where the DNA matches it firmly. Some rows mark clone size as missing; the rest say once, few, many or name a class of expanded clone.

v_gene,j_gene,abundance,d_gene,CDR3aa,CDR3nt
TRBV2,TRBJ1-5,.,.,CASSDESVSNQPQHF,TGTGCCAGCAGTGACGAGTCGGTGAGCAATCAGCCCCAGCATTTT
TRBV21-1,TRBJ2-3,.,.,CASRIPSGGVTDTQYF,TGTGCCAGCAGGATCCCTAGCGGGGGCGTTACAGATACGCAGTATTTT
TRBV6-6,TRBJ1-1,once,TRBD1,CASGLPTLLQGRNTEAFF,TGTGCCAGCGGTCTTCCCACTCTCTTACAGGGGCGGAACACTGAAGCTTTCTTT
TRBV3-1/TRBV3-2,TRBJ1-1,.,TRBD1,CATSPGQGPGNTEAFF,TGTGCCACCTCCCCGGGACAGGGGCCGGGGAACACTGAAGCTTTCTTT
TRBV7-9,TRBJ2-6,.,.,CASSSPLGQGLPGANVLTF,TGTGCCAGCAGCTCCCCTTTGGGGCAGGGGCTGCCTGGGGCCAACGTCCTGACTTTC
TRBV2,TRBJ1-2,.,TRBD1,CASSERQGANYGYTF,TGTGCCAGCAGTGAAAGGCAGGGGGCGAACTATGGCTACACCTTC
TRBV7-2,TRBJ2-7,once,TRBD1,CASSLQSGQTPYEQYF,TGTGCCAGCAGCTTACAGTCGGGACAGACTCCCTACGAGCAGTACTTC
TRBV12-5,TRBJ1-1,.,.,CASGLVRGANTEAFF,TGTGCTAGTGGTTTGGTACGGGGGGCGAACACTGAAGCTTTCTTT
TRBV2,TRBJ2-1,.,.,CASKEEGLAYNEQFF,TGTGCCAGCAAAGAGGAGGGTTTGGCGTATAATGAGCAGTTCTTC
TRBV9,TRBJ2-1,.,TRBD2,CASSAGSGGSYNEQFF,TGTGCCAGCAGCGCGGGTAGCGGGGGGTCCTACAATGAGCAGTTCTTC
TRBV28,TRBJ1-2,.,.,CASKGGEAPDYGYTF,TGTGCCAGCAAAGGGGGGGAGGCCCCAGACTATGGCTACACCTTC
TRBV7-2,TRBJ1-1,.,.,CASSLRGITEAFF,TGTGCCAGCAGCTTACGGGGGATCACTGAAGCTTTCTTT
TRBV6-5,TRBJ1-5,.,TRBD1,CASRLDRNQPQHF,TGTGCCAGCAGGCTGGACAGGAATCAGCCCCAGCATTTT
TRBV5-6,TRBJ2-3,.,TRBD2,CASSLVRASGGDTQYF,TGTGCCAGCAGCTTGGTGAGGGCTAGCGGGGGAGATACGCAGTATTTT
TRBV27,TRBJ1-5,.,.,CASSLQSNQPQHF,TGTGCCAGCAGTTTACAGAGCAATCAGCCCCAGCATTTT
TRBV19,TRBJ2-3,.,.,CASQTRGTDTQYF,TGTGCCAGTCAGACCCGGGGGACAGATACGCAGTATTTT
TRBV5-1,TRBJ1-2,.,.,CASSVEIGLGYGYTF,TGCGCCAGCAGCGTAGAAATCGGACTCGGCTATGGCTACACCTTC
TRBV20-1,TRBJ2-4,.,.,CSASSGLAKNIQYF,TGCAGTGCTAGTTCAGGGCTAGCCAAAAACATTCAGTACTTC
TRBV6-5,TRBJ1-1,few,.,CATRSWRMNTEAFF,TGTGCAACCAGATCGTGGCGGATGAACACTGAAGCTTTCTTT
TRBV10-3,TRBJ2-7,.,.,CASRTAYEQYF,TGTGCCAGCCGGACAGCCTACGAGCAGTACTTC
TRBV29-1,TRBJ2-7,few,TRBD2,CSVEERGAYEQYF,TGCAGCGTTGAAGAGCGGGGGGCCTACGAGCAGTACTTC
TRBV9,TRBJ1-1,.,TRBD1,CASSLGTGSTEAFF,TGTGCCAGCAGCCTGGGGACAGGGAGCACTGAAGCTTTCTTT
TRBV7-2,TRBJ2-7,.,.,CASSLSGGQFFSYEQYF,TGTGCCAGCAGCCTATCCGGGGGACAGTTTTTCTCCTACGAGCAGTACTTC
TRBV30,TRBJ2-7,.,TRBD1,CAWSGDSYEQYF,TGTGCCTGGAGTGGGGACAGCTACGAGCAGTACTTC
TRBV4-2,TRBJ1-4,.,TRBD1,CASSRDRSTPREKLFF,TGTGCCAGCAGCAGGGACAGGTCGACTCCGAGGGAAAAACTGTTTTTT
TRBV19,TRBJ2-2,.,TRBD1,CASSGQGASELFF,TGTGCCAGTAGCGGACAGGGGGCGTCGGAGCTGTTTTTT
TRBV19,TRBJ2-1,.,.,CASSNGHRRFNEQFF,TGTGCCAGTTCGAACGGACACCGCCGTTTCAATGAGCAGTTCTTC
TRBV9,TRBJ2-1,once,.,CASSVASGYNEQFF,TGTGCCAGCAGCGTAGCAAGCGGGTACAATGAGCAGTTCTTC
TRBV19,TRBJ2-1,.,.,CASFPGGPGVDEQFF,TGTGCCAGTTTTCCCGGGGGTCCCGGCGTGGATGAGCAGTTCTTC
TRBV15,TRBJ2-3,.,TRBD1,CATSFTTDRSDTQYF,TGTGCCACCAGCTTTACGACGGACAGGTCGGATACGCAGTATTTT
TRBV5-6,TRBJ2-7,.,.,CASSLDRHTYEQYF,TGTGCCAGCAGCCTAGACAGGCATACCTACGAGCAGTACTTC
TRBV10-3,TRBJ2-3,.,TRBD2,CAISDLSGGGDTQYF,TGTGCCATCAGTGATCTTAGCGGGGGAGGGGATACGCAGTATTTT
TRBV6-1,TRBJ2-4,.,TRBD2,CASREPGLAGAGYIQYF,TGTGCCAGCAGGGAACCTGGACTAGCGGGGGCCGGGTACATTCAGTACTTC
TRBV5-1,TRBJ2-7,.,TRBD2,CASSPGGGGAYEQYF,TGCGCCAGCAGCCCGGGGGGTGGCGGTGCCTACGAGCAGTACTTC
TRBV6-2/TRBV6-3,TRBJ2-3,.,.,CASSYSKRPDTQYF,TGTGCCAGCAGTTACTCGAAGCGACCAGATACGCAGTATTTT
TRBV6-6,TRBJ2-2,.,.,CASIQGNTGELFF,TGTGCCAGCATTCAGGGGAACACCGGGGAGCTGTTTTTT
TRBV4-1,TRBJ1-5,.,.,CASSQEEGMGNQPQHF,TGCGCCAGCAGCCAAGAAGAGGGTATGGGAAATCAGCCCCAGCATTTT
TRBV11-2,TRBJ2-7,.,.,CASSLGPRGYEQYF,TGTGCCAGCAGCTTAGGACCCCGGGGATACGAGCAGTACTTC
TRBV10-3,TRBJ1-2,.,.,CAIRTGTNYGYTF,TGTGCCATCAGGACCGGGACTAACTATGGCTACACCTTC
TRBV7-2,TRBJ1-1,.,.,CASSLAGPTEAFF,TGTGCCAGCAGCTTAGCGGGGCCCACTGAAGCTTTCTTT
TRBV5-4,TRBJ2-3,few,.,CASSLGGGGTDTQYF,TGTGCCAGCAGCTTGGGCGGGGGCGGGACAGATACGCAGTATTTT
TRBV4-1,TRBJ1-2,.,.,CASSPGHSRSMVGYTF,TGCGCCAGCAGTCCCGGACACTCACGGTCTATGGTAGGCTACACCTTC
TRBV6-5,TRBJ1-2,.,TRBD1,CASSLNRGQGYTF,TGTGCCAGCAGTTTAAACAGGGGGCAAGGCTACACCTTC
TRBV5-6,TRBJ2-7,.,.,CASSLNRASSEQYF,TGTGCCAGCAGCTTGAACAGGGCCTCTTCCGAGCAGTACTTC
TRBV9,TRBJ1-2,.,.,CASSPQEGRHGYTF,TGTGCCAGCAGCCCCCAGGAGGGGAGGCATGGCTACACCTTC
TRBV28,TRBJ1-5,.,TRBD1,CASSRTTGATNQPQHF,TGTGCCAGCAGTCGCACTACAGGGGCCACCAATCAGCCCCAGCATTTT
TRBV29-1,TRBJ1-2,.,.,CSVEQGTNYGYTF,TGCAGCGTTGAACAGGGCACTAACTATGGCTACACCTTC
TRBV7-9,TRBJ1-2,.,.,CASSSTGFHYGYTF,TGTGCCAGCAGCTCCACCGGGTTCCACTATGGCTACACCTTC
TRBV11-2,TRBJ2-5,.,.,CASTRGETQYF,TGTGCCAGCACCCGCGGGGAGACCCAGTACTTC
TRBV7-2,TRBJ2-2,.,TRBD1,CASSLARDRGAGELFF,TGTGCCAGCAGCTTAGCTAGAGACAGGGGAGCCGGGGAGCTGTTTTTT
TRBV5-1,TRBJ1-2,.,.,CASSLDPGLNNYGYTF,TGCGCCAGCAGCTTGGATCCAGGGCTAAATAACTATGGCTACACCTTC
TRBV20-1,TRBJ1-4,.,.,CSASMRGATNEKLFF,TGCAGTGCTAGTATGCGGGGAGCAACTAATGAAAAACTGTTTTTT
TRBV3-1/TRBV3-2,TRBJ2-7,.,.,CASSQVTSRTYEQYF,TGTGCCAGCAGCCAAGTGACCTCGCGGACCTACGAGCAGTACTTC
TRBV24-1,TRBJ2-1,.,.,CATSDYDGNEQFF,TGTGCCACCAGTGACTACGACGGGAATGAGCAGTTCTTC
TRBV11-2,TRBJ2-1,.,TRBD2,CASSLLTEAGGPGEQFF,TGTGCCAGCAGCCTACTCACGGAAGCGGGGGGGCCTGGAGAGCAGTTCTTC
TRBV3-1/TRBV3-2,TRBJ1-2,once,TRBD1,CASTPSGGYGYTF,TGTGCCAGCACCCCCTCAGGGGGCTATGGCTACACCTTC
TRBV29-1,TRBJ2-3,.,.,CSVRVGGSDTQYF,TGCAGCGTTAGGGTGGGAGGTTCAGATACGCAGTATTTT
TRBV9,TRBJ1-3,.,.,CASSSSQIPGSNTIYF,TGTGCCAGCAGCTCATCCCAAATCCCCGGTTCAAACACCATATATTTT
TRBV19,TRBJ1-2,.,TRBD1,CASSVDRFGYTF,TGTGCCAGTAGTGTGGACAGGTTTGGCTACACCTTC